Here is one T cell receptor beta chain with its context. The sample belongs to a study of beta chain features in type 1 diabetes. CDR3 size: 14 residues. The V gene lost 6 bases and the J gene lost 4 bases, with 16 bases spanning the gap. CDR1 GTSNPN and CDR2 SVGIG come from the germline V gene (reference sequence). Sequencing targeted expressed TCRB transcripts, as all isolated RNA had been reverse transcribed. Here immunoSEQ multiplex PCR was the method, and the copy in TCRdb shows in-frame clones only, minus some. The data contain around 320,000 clones, approximately 15% of them seen just once; the ten biggest clones take up more than 6.5%.

V usage is TRBV30 and J usage is TRBJ2-1; D tentatively reads TRBD1 or TRBD2 (5 bases each). The TCR sequence derives from a man aged 25 to 40 in good health. Material for sequencing was central memory CD4+ T cells from blood. This CDR3 is CACPLRGTYNEQFF. In DNA, the CDR3 is TGTGCCTGCCCTTTGAGGGGCACTTACAATGAGCAGTTCTTC.